This passage covers 15 T cell receptor beta chains from one sample sequenced in a study of early T cells in non-severe SARS-CoV-2 infection. TCRdb ran MiXCR on the 5' RACE reads and lists one entry per CDR3 protein. The sample comprises fewer than 40,000 distinct CDR3 sequences, around 7% of which are singletons, and about 13% rests with the top ten. The material was whole blood, obtained at baseline. All receptors derive from an adult who was a healthcare worker with PCR-confirmed SARS-CoV-2 infection or an uninfected control (not recorded which).

Note on this clonotype: This may come from a read error, since a much larger clone is one base off. V and J are TRBV19 and TRBJ2-2; unclear D gene. The CDR3 consists of 12 residues. The V gene's germline CDR1 is LNHDA and CDR2 SQIVND (reference sequence). CDR3 sequence: CASSIATVELFF. CDR3 coding DNA: TGTGCCAGTAGTATAGCCACCGTGGAGCTGTTTTTT.

This clonotype showed up just a few times. J is TRBJ1-6 and V is TRBV20-1; D call uncertain. Germline CDR1 reads DFQATT; CDR2 reads SNEGSKA (reference sequence). CDR3 size: 16 residues. The V end was cut by 0 bases, the J end by 6 bases, with 15 bases between. The CDR3 DNA follows: TGCAGTGCTAGAGACCGACCTGGCGGATTTAATTCACCCCTCCACTTT. It translates to CSARDRPGGFNSPLHF.

This clonotype was detected only a few times. The gene calls are TRBV29-1 and TRBJ2-4; a possible D gene is TRBD2 (6 bases). V was trimmed by 6 bases and J by 1 base, leaving 19 bases between them. Per germline, CDR1 SQVTM and CDR2 ANQGSEA. This CDR3 region has 16 residues. CDR3 loop: CSVEHYGGVAKNIQYF. In DNA form, the CDR3 reads TGCAGCGTCGAACATTACGGAGGGGTCGCCAAAAACATTCAGTACTTC.

Note on this clonotype: At one end, the junction sequence differs from germline, possibly due to a read error. The chain combines TRBV11-2 with TRBJ2-7; 7 nucleotides agree with TRBD1. Germline assignment: CDR1 SGHAT and CDR2 FQNNGV. The CDR3 has 15 amino acids. The CDR3 loop is CASSVDRAPSYEQYF. The DNA for the CDR3 is TGTGCCAGCAGCGTAGACAGGGCCCCCTCCTACGAGCAGTACTTC.

This clonotype was observed a handful of times. This chain uses TRBV7-2 with TRBJ2-3, with TRBD1 as a possible D gene (6 bases). The V gene's germline CDR1 is SGHTA and CDR2 FQGNSA. The CDR3 is 13 residues long. The V end was cut by 4 bases, the J end by 6 bases, with 11 bases between. The CDR3 protein is CASSSTGSDTQYF. CDR3 in DNA: TGTGCCAGCAGCTCTACAGGGTCCGATACGCAGTATTTT.

This clonotype was counted between two and nine times. The chain carries TRBV19 and TRBJ2-6; no reliable D call. Germline CDR1 LNHDA, CDR2 SQIVND (reference sequence). The CDR3 totals 14 residues. The V gene lost 7 bases and the J gene lost 0 bases, with 7 bases spanning the gap. The CDR3 loop reads CASNSHSGANVLTF. The CDR3 nucleotides are TGTGCCAGTAACAGCCACTCTGGGGCCAACGTCCTGACTTTC.

The chain recombines TRBV19 with TRBJ2-3, with D perhaps being TRBD1 or TRBD2 (5 bases each). Looked up from germline, CDR1 is LNHDA and CDR2 is SQIVND (reference sequence). The V and J ends lost 8 bases and 1 base respectively, with 13 bases between them. This CDR3 is built from 14 residues. CDR3 coding DNA: TGTGCCAGTGGCCTTGGGGGTGGCACAGATACGCAGTATTTT. Encoded protein: CASGLGGGTDTQYF.

This clonotype was counted at least ten times. V gene TRBV3-2 combines with J gene TRBJ2-7; the table gives TRBD2 as D, unverified against the DNA. TRBV3-2 is tagged as a pseudogene. This CDR3 spans 17 amino acids. CDR3: CASSPTRTSGYSYEQYV. The CDR3 nucleotides read TGTGCCAGCAGCCCCACCCGGACTAGCGGGTACTCCTACGAGCAGTACGTC.

The J gene is TRBJ2-2, the V gene TRBV4-3; 11 bases map to TRBD2. CDR3 length equals 14 residues. V was clipped by 6 bases and J by 7 bases; unmatched bases: 4. Germline lookup yields CDR1 LGHNA and CDR2 YSLEER. The CDR3 DNA sequence: TGCGCCAGCAGACTAGCGGGAGAGAGCGGGGAGCTGTTTTTT. Translation gives CASRLAGESGELFF.

The V and J genes are TRBV6-5 and TRBJ1-2; the match to TRBD1 covers 8 bases. Germline V gene lookup returns CDR1 MNHEY and CDR2 SVGAGI. CDR3 length: 16 amino acids. Trimming removed 6 bases from V and 6 bases from J; junction bases left unmatched: 15. The CDR3: CASSDASRQGIDGYTF. CDR3 DNA: TGTGCCAGCAGCGACGCATCCCGACAGGGGATTGATGGCTACACCTTC.

This clonotype was seen ten or more times. The rearrangement links TRBV6-2 or TRBV6-3 to TRBJ2-4; D is ambiguous. The CDR3 is 15 residues long. Looked up from germline, CDR1 is MNHEY and CDR2 is SVGEGT. The V end lost 4 bases, the J end lost 0 bases, and 10 bases lay between the germline ends. The DNA of the CDR3 is TGTGCCAGCAGTTCCCCGATGCTAGCCAAAAACATTCAGTACTTC. Its translation: CASSSPMLAKNIQYF.

This clonotype was seen ten or more times. The chain employs TRBV27 and TRBJ1-1, with D possibly being TRBD1 (5 bases). Germline V gene sequence: CDR1 MNHEY, CDR2 SMNVEV (reference sequence). The CDR3 contains 14 residues. V lost 5 bases to trimming and J lost 6 bases, with 16 bases between them. CDR3 nucleotide sequence: TGTGCCAGCAGTCTAACACCAGGGATTCCTGAAGCTTTCTTT. The encoded protein is CASSLTPGIPEAFF.

This clonotype came up a few times. The rearrangement joins TRBV27 to TRBJ2-3; D call uncertain. The CDR3 is made up of 13 amino acids. Germline CDR1 MNHEY, CDR2 SMNVEV (reference sequence). With 2 bases removed from V and 2 bases from J, the gap between germline ends came to 5 bases. The CDR3 nucleotides are TGTGCCAGCAGTTTAGGGGTCACAGATACGCAGTATTTT. It encodes CASSLGVTDTQYF.

By share, this clonotype ranks as medium-sized. This chain connects TRBV29-1 to TRBJ2-1; 14 nucleotides agree with TRBD2. The germline V gene encodes CDR1 SQVTM and CDR2 ANQGSEA. The length of the CDR3 is 15 residues. V lost 7 bases and J lost 5; bases outside the gene matches: 7. The CDR3 loop reads CSAHRGLAGDNEQFF. The CDR3 DNA sequence: TGCAGCGCACACAGGGGACTAGCGGGAGACAATGAGCAGTTCTTC.

This clonotype is medium-sized in the sample. This chain uses TRBV9 with TRBJ2-7; 10 nucleotides agree with TRBD1. Germline CDR1 and CDR2: SGDLS and YYNGEE. After removal of 2 bases from V and 2 bases from J, the junction contained 1 base not matched to a gene. CDR3 length equals 14 residues. CDR3 bases: TGTGCCAGCAGCGTGACAGGGGGCGCCTACGAGCAGTACTTC. It yields the protein CASSVTGGAYEQYF.